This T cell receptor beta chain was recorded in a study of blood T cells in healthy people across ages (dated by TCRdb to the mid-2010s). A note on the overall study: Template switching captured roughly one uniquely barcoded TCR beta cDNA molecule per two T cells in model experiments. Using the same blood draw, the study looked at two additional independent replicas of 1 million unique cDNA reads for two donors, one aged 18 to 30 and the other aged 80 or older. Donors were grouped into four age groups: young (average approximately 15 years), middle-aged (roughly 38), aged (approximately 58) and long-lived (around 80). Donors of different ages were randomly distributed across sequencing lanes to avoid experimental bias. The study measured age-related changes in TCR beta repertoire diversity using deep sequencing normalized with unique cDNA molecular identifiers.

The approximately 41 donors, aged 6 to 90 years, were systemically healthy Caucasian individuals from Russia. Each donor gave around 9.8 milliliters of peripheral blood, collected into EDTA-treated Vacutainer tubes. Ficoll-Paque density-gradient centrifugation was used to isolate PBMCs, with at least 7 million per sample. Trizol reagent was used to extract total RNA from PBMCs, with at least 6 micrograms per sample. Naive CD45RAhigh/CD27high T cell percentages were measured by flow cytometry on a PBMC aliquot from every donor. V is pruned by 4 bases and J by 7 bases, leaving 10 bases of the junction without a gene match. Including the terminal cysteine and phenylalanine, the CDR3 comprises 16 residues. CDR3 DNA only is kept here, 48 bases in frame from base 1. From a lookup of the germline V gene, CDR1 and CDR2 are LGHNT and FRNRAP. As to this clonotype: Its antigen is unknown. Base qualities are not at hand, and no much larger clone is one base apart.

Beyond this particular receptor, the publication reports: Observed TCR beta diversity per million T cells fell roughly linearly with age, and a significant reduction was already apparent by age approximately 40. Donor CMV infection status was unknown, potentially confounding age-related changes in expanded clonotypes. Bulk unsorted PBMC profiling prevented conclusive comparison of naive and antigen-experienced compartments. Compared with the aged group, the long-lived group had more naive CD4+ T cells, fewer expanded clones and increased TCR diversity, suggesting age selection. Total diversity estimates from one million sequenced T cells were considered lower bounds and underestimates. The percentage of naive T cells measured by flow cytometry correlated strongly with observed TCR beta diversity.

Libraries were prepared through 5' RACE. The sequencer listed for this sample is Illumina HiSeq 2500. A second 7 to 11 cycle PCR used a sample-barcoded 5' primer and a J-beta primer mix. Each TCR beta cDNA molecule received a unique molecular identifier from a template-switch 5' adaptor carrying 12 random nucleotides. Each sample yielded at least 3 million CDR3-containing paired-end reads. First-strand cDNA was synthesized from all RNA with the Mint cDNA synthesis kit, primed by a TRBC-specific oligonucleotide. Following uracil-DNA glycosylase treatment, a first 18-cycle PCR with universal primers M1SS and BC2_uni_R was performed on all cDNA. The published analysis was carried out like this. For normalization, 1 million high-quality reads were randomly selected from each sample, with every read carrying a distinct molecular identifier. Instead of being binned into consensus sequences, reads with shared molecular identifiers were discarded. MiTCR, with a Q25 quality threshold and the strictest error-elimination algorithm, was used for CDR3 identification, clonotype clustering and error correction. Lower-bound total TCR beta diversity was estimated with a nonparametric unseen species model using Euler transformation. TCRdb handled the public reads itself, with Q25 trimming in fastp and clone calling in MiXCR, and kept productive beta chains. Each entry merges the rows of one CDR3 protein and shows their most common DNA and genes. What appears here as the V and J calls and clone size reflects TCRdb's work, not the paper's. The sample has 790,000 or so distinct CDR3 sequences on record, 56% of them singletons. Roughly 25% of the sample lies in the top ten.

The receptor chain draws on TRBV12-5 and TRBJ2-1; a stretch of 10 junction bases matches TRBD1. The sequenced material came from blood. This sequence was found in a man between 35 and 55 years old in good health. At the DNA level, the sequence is TGTGCTAGTGGTTCAACCCGGGAGGGACAGGGGAATGAGCAGTTCTTC. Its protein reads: CASGSTREGQGNEQFF. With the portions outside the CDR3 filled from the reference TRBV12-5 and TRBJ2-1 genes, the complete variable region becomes DARVTQTPRHKVTEMGQEVTMRCQPILGHNTVFWYRQTMMQGLELLAYFRNRAPLDDSGMPKDRFSAEMPDATLATLKIQPSEPRDSAVYFCASGSTREGQGNEQFFGPGTRLTVL.